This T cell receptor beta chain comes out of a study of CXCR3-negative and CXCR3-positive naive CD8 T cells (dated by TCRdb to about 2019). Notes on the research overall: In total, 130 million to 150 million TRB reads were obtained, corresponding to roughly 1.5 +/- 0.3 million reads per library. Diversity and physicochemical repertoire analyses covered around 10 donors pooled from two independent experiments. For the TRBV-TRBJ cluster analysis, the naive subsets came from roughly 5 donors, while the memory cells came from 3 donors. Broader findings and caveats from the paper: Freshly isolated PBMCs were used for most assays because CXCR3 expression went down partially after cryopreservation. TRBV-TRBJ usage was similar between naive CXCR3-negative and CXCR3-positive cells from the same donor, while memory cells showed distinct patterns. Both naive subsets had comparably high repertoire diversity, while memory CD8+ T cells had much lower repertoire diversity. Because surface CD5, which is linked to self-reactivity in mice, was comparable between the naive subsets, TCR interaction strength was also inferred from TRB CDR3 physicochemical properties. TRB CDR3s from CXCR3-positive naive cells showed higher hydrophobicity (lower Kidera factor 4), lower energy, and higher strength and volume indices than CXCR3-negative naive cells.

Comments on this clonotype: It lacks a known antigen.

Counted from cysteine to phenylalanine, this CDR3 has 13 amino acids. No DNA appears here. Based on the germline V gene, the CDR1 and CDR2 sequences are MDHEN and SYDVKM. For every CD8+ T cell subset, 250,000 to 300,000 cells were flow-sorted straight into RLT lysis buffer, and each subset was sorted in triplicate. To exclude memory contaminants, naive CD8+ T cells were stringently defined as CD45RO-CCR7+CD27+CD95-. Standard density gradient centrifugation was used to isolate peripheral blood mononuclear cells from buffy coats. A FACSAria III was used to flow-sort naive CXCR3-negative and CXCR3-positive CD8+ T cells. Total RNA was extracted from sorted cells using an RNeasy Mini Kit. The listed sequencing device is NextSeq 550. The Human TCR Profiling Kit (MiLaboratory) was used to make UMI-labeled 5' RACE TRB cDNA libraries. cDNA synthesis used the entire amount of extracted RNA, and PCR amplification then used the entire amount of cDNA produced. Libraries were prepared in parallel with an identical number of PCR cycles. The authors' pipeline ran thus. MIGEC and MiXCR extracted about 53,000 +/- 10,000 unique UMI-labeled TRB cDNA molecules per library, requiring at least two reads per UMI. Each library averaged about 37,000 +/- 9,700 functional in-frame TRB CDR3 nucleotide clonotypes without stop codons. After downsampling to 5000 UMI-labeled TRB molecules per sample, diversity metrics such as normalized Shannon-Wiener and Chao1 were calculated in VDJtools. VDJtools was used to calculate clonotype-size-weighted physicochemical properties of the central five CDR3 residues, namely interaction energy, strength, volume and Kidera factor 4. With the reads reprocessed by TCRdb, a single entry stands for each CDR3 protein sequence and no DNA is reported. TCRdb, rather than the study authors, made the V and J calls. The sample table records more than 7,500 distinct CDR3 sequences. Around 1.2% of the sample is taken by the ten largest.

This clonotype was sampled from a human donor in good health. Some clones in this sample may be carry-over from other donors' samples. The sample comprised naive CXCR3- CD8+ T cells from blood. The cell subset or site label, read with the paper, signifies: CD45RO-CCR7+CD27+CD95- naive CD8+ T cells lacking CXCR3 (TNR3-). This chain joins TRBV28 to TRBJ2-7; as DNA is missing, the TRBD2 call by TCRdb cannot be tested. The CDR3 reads CASGSGSSYEQYF.